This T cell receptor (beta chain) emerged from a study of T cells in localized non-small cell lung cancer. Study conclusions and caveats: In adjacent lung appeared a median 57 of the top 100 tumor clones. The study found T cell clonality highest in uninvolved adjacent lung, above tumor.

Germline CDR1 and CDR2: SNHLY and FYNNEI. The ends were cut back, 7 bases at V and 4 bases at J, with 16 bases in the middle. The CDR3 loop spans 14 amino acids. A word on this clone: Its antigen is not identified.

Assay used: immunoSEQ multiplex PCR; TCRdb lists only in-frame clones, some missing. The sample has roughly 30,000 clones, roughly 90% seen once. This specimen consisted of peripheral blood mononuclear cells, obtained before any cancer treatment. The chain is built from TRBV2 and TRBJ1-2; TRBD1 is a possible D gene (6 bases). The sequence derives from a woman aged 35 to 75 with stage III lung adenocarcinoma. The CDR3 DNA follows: TGTGCCAGCAAGATAGGGGGGTTCGGCTATGGCTACACCTTC. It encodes CASKIGGFGYGYTF.